The next 14 T cell receptor beta chains were all read from a single sample in a study of T-cell reconstitution after alpha-beta-depleted transplantation in children. Unique molecular identifiers were incorporated when the TCRbeta library was constructed. TCRdb called the PCR reads again in MiXCR, with one record for every CDR3 protein. The sample shows 440,000 or so distinct CDR3 sequences, about a tenth of them seen only once. The sample here was PBMCs from the stem cell graft donor, taken from the stem cell graft. Source of these receptors: a human donor who donated a stem cell graft to a child with acute myeloid leukemia.

This clonotype was picked up a small number of times. This chain connects TRBV20-1 to TRBJ2-3; the D call may be TRBD1 or TRBD2 (6 bases each). The CDR3 loop spans 14 amino acids. Looked up from germline, CDR1 is DFQATT and CDR2 is SNEGSKA (reference sequence). Trimming took 5 bases from V and 2 from J, leaving 14 bases between them. CDR3 residues: CSAHREADTDTQYF. CDR3 bases: TGCAGTGCTCACAGGGAGGCGGACACAGATACGCAGTATTTT.

This clonotype was detected only a few times. The chain combines TRBV7-2 with TRBJ2-1, with D unresolved. Germline CDR1 and CDR2: SGHTA and FQGNSA. Trimming took off 5 bases at V and 0 bases at J, with 11 bases between the two ends. The CDR3 covers 15 residues. CDR3 region: CASSPPASSYNEQFF. CDR3 sequence (DNA): TGTGCCAGCAGCCCCCCCGCTAGCTCCTACAATGAGCAGTTCTTC.

This clonotype was recorded a few times. The chain links TRBV10-3 to TRBJ2-2; 9 bases map to TRBD2. Germline CDR1 is ENHRY and CDR2 is SYGVKD. V lost 8 bases and J lost 6; bases outside the gene matches: 10. The CDR3 is made up of 15 amino acids. The CDR3 spells CAIERGLAGAGELFF. Written as DNA, the CDR3 is TGTGCCATCGAAAGGGGACTAGCAGGAGCCGGGGAGCTGTTTTTT.

This clonotype was recorded a few times. This chain links TRBV20-1 with TRBJ1-2, with D unclear. Germline values: CDR1 DFQATT, CDR2 SNEGSKA (reference sequence). Between the trimmed V and J ends, which lost 6 bases and 6 bases, there was a span of 14 bases. The CDR3 consists of 12 residues. CDR3 DNA sequence: TGCAGTGCCCTTCGGGAGGTGGATGGCTACACCTTC. Translation gives CSALREVDGYTF.

This clonotype has a handful of counts. The genes are TRBV7-2 and TRBJ2-7, with a weak D call TRBD1 (5 bases). The CDR3 contains 16 residues. The germline V gene encodes CDR1 SGHTA and CDR2 FQGNSA. V lost 0 bases, J lost 5 bases, and 17 bases lay in between. CDR3 region: CASSLALIGAEHEQYF. The CDR3 nucleotides are TGTGCCAGCAGCTTAGCGCTAATTGGGGCAGAGCACGAGCAGTACTTC.

The rearrangement joins TRBV20-1 to TRBJ2-1; D may be TRBD1 (5 bases). Trimming left V 5 bases short and J 12 bases short, with 14 bases between. In germline, CDR1 is DFQATT, CDR2 SNEGSKA (reference sequence). The CDR3 length is 11 residues. CDR3 coding DNA: TGCAGTGCTGAAACAGGCCTAGGGCAGTTCTTC. Protein: CSAETGLGQFF.

The sample holds many counts of this clonotype. The chain combines TRBV12-5 with TRBJ2-1; D is perhaps TRBD1 (6 bases). This CDR3 is 14 amino acids long. The ends were cut back, 3 bases at V and 8 bases at J, with 14 bases in the middle. Germline V CDR1 and CDR2: LGHNT, FRNRAP. CDR3 coding DNA: TGTGCTAGTGGTTTAGGCCCGACAGGTTATGAGCAGTTCTTC. It encodes CASGLGPTGYEQFF. The variable domain in full, completed from reference TRBV12-5 and TRBJ2-1, reads DARVTQTPRHKVTEMGQEVTMRCQPILGHNTVFWYRQTMMQGLELLAYFRNRAPLDDSGMPKDRFSAEMPDATLATLKIQPSEPRDSAVYFCASGLGPTGYEQFFGPGTRLTVL.

This clonotype was picked up a small number of times. The rearrangement joins TRBV11-2 to TRBJ2-7; D remains unclear. CDR3 size: 14 residues. Germline assignment: CDR1 SGHAT and CDR2 FQNNGV. Between the trimmed V and J ends, which lost 5 bases and 2 bases, there was a span of 13 bases. The CDR3 reads CASSQQAATYEQYF. CDR3 coding DNA: TGTGCCAGCAGCCAACAAGCAGCTACCTACGAGCAGTACTTC.

This clonotype has more than one count but fewer than ten. The gene calls are TRBV5-1 and TRBJ2-7; 9 bases agree with TRBD2. Germline V gene sequence: CDR1 SGHRS, CDR2 YFSETQ. V was clipped by 2 bases and J by 3 bases; unmatched bases: 3. CDR3 length: 14 amino acids. Written as DNA, the CDR3 is TGCGCCAGCAGCTTTTCTAGCGGGAACTACGAGCAGTACTTC. Translating it yields CASSFSSGNYEQYF.

This clonotype was recorded a few times. V gene TRBV15 combines with J gene TRBJ1-4, with a tentative D call TRBD1 (5 bases). CDR1 and CDR2 from the germline V gene are LNHNV and YYDKDF (reference sequence). Trimming left V 5 bases short and J 8 bases short, with 18 bases between. The length of the CDR3 is 15 residues. In DNA form, the CDR3 reads TGTGCCACCAGCGGAGTCAGGGCGTTTGGGGAAAAACTGTTTTTT. Amino acids: CATSGVRAFGEKLFF.

This clonotype has a handful of counts. The rearrangement links TRBV6-2 or TRBV6-3 to TRBJ2-1; 14 nucleotides agree with TRBD2. V shed 6 bases and J 10 bases; nucleotides not matched to a gene: 8. Germline V lookup: CDR1 MNHEY, CDR2 SVGEGT. The CDR3 runs to 15 residues. The CDR3 protein is CASSGGLAGVFEQFF. In nucleotides, the CDR3 is TGTGCCAGCAGCGGGGGACTAGCGGGAGTCTTCGAGCAGTTCTTC.

This clonotype has a count of ten or more. The J gene is TRBJ2-5, the V gene TRBV9, with D possibly TRBD1 on 5 matching bases. This CDR3 has 15 residues. V was trimmed by 0 bases and J by 2 bases, leaving 11 bases between them. The germline gives CDR1 SGDLS, CDR2 YYNGEE. CDR3 residues: CASSVGSGKQETQYF. CDR3 coding DNA: TGTGCCAGCAGCGTAGGATCAGGGAAACAAGAGACCCAGTACTTC.

This clonotype was seen a few times. The genes are TRBV20-1 and TRBJ2-7; D unclear. V gave up 0 bases and J gave up 5 bases, with 14 bases separating them. This CDR3 contains 14 residues. The germline CDR1 and CDR2 sequences are DFQATT and SNEGSKA (reference sequence). The CDR3 coding sequence is TGCAGTGCTAGAGATCGGCTAGGAAGGGACGAGCAGTACTTC. Translated: CSARDRLGRDEQYF.

The V and J genes are TRBV27 and TRBJ2-2; a possible D gene is TRBD2 (6 bases). Trimming took 7 bases from V and 1 from J, leaving 13 bases between them. CDR1 and CDR2 (germline): MNHEY, SMNVEV (reference sequence). The CDR3 runs to 15 residues. For the CDR3, the DNA is TGTGCCAGCATCCAATATAGCGGGAACACCGGGGAGCTGTTTTTT. It codes for CASIQYSGNTGELFF.